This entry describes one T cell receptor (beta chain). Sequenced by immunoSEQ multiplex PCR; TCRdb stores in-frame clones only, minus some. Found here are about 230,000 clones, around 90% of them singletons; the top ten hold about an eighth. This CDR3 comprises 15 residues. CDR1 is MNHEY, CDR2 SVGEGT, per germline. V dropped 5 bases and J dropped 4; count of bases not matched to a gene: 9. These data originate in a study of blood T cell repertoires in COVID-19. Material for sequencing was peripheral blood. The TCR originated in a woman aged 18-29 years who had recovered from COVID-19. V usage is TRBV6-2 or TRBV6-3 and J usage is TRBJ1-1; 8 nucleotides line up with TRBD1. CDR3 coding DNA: TGTGCCAGCAGTCCATACAGGGGGAGGGTCACTGAAGCTTTCTTT. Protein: CASSPYRGRVTEAFF.